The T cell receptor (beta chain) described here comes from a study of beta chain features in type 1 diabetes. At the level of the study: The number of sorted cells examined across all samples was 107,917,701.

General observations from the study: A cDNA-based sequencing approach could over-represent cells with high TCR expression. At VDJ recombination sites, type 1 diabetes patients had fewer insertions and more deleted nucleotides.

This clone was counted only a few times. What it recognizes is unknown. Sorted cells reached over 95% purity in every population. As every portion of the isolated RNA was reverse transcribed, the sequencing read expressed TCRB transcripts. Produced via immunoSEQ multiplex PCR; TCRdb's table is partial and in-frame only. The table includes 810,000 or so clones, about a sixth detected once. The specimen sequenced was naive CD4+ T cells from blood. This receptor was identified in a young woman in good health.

Here the CDR3 DNA reads TGTGCCAGTACCGGCGGGACACCCGAGACCCAGTACTTC. This translates into CASTGGTPETQYF. The chain carries TRBV19 and TRBJ2-5; D may be TRBD1 or TRBD2 (6 bases each). Deletions cut 7 bases from V and 5 bases from J, with 14 bases between. CDR1 and CDR2 from the germline V gene are LNHDA and SQIVND (reference sequence). This CDR3 has 13 amino acids.